This entry lists 11 T cell receptor beta chains sequenced from one sample in a study of blood T cells in healthy people across ages. Through a sample-barcoded 5' primer and a J-beta primer mix, a second PCR was run for roughly 6 to 12 cycles. MiXCR, run by TCRdb on the 5' RACE reads, gives a single entry per CDR3 protein. The data contain 1.5 million to 1.9 million distinct CDR3 sequences, approximately 43% of them singletons. The sequenced sample consisted of blood. The receptors stem from a woman aged 18 to 35 in good health.

The V gene is TRBV12-3 or TRBV12-4, the J gene TRBJ1-5, with 8 bases matching TRBD1. The CDR3 covers 15 residues. With V trimmed by 3 bases and J by 3 bases, 4 bases remained unmatched. The chain's CDR3 is CASSLYRGINQPQHF. CDR3 nucleotide sequence: TGTGCCAGCAGTTTGTACAGGGGGATCAATCAGCCCCAGCATTTT.

The chain is built from TRBV5-6 and TRBJ2-3; D tentatively reads TRBD1 or TRBD2 (6 bases each). CDR1 and CDR2 (germline): SGHDT, YYEEEE. V lost 2 bases and J lost 4, with 17 bases in between. This CDR3 contains 16 residues. CDR3 bases: TGTGCCAGCAGCTTATCCGGGGGCGGACTGTCAGATACGCAGTATTTT. Protein sequence: CASSLSGGGLSDTQYF.

This sequence joins TRBV4-1 and TRBJ2-5; perhaps TRBD1 as D (7 bases). Between the trimmed V and J ends, which lost 3 bases and 4 bases, there was a span of 21 bases. The CDR3 consists of 17 residues. Germline V gives CDR1 MGHRA, CDR2 YSYEKL. The CDR3 loop is CASSHTVQGGGRETQYF. The CDR3 region has the DNA TGCGCCAGCAGCCATACCGTCCAGGGGGGTGGTAGAGAGACCCAGTACTTC.

V and J are TRBV20-1 and TRBJ2-1, with no clear D. CDR3 length: 13 amino acids. Germline lookup yields CDR1 DFQATT and CDR2 SNEGSKA (reference sequence). The V and J ends lost 1 base and 6 bases respectively, with 10 bases between them. CDR3 region: CSARGFGVNEQFF. For the CDR3, the DNA is TGCAGTGCTAGAGGGTTCGGTGTCAATGAGCAGTTCTTC.

This clonotype was counted a few times. The chain employs TRBV12-3 or TRBV12-4 and TRBJ2-3; D remains ambiguous. Between the trimmed V and J ends, which lost 0 bases and 14 bases, there was a span of 9 bases. The CDR3 has 11 amino acids. CDR3 DNA sequence: TGTGCCAGCAGTTTAGCGGGGATGCGGTATTTT. It is translated as CASSLAGMRYF.

This clonotype has only a few counts. The rearrangement uses TRBV29-1 and TRBJ2-7; D remains unclear. Germline CDR1 is SQVTM and CDR2 is ANQGSEA. Trimming cost V 3 bases and J 5 bases, with 11 bases left between them. The CDR3 runs to 12 residues. CDR3 nucleotides: TGCAGCGTTGAGTCACCGGCGGACGAGCAGTACTTC. This codes for CSVESPADEQYF.

Turning to this clonotype: Compared with germline, one end of the junction differs, possibly owing to a read error. V is TRBV18 and J is TRBJ2-3; possible D gene TRBD2, 7 bases. The CDR3 has 15 residues. Germline values: CDR1 KGHSH, CDR2 LQKENI. CDR3 region: CASSPRGPSTGTQYF. In nucleotides, the CDR3 is TGTGCCAGCTCACCGCGGGGGCCAAGCACAGGTACGCAGTATTTT.

The gene calls are TRBV7-9 and TRBJ2-1; 7 nucleotides line up with TRBD1. The CDR3 is 15 amino acids. The V gene's germline CDR1 is SEHNR and CDR2 FQNEAQ (reference sequence). With 4 bases clipped from V and 3 bases from J, the junction kept 6 bases outside the gene matches. CDR3 nucleotides: TGTGCCAGCAGCTCCCACAGGGGAAACTACAATGAGCAGTTCTTC. It encodes CASSSHRGNYNEQFF.

The rearrangement joins TRBV5-1 to TRBJ2-5; D is undetermined. Trimming took 0 bases from V and 0 from J, leaving 12 bases between them. The germline V gene has CDR1 SGHRS and CDR2 YFSETQ. The CDR3 is made up of 16 amino acids. In DNA, the CDR3 is TGCGCCAGCAGCTTGGGGACCACTTTGTACCAAGAGACCCAGTACTTC. Residues: CASSLGTTLYQETQYF.

This clonotype has only a few counts. This chain joins TRBV7-2 and TRBJ2-4; maybe TRBD1 (5 bases). Trimming shortened V by 2 bases and J by 13 bases, and 24 bases separated the two germline ends. There are 16 residues in the CDR3. Germline V gives CDR1 SGHTA, CDR2 FQGNSA. The CDR3 protein is CASSLRRTNSYNEQYF. As DNA, the CDR3 is TGTGCCAGCAGCTTACGGCGGACAAACTCCTACAATGAGCAGTACTTC.

J is TRBJ2-1 and V is TRBV10-3; 9 nucleotides match TRBD1. Germline CDR1 ENHRY, CDR2 SYGVKD. The junction had 9 bases not matched to a gene; V was cut back by 4 bases and J by 8 bases. The CDR3 has 15 residues. CDR3 protein: CAISAGTGPFDEQFF. In nucleotides, the CDR3 is TGTGCCATCAGTGCTGGGACAGGGCCTTTCGATGAGCAGTTCTTC.